The clone carrying this T cell receptor (beta chain) was counted a few times. Clones were read by immunoSEQ multiplex PCR, and TCRdb kept only the in-frame ones, dropping some. The table shows under 45,000 clones, with over 80% occurring only once. The data originate from a study of OX40 agonist ivuxolimab in advanced cancers. Study-level information: Three patients showed partial responses: one hepatocellular carcinoma and two cutaneous melanoma cases.

This receptor was identified in an adult with an advanced solid tumor such as melanoma, head and neck, liver or kidney cancer. The sequencing here drew on CD4+ or CD8+ T cells sorted from blood, taken in a trial of the OX40 agonist ivuxolimab.

The CDR3 loop is CASSSREAFF. In DNA, the CDR3 is TGTGCCAGCAGTTCCCGAGAAGCTTTCTTT. The rearrangement uses TRBV28 and TRBJ1-1; D is uncertain. Germline CDR1 MDHEN, CDR2 SYDVKM. The CDR3 runs 10 residues. With 4 bases removed from V and 8 bases from J, the gap between germline ends came to 5 bases. Based on the CDR3 plus reference TRBV28 and TRBJ1-1, the full variable domain is DVKVTQSSRYLVKRTGEKVFLECVQDMDHENMFWYRQDPGLGLRLIYFSYDVKMKEKGDIPEGYSVSREKKERFSLILESASTNQTSMYLCASSSREAFFGQGTRLTVV.